This T cell receptor (beta chain) was sequenced during a study of shared clonotypes between healthy human individuals. Trimming cost V 0 bases and J 4 bases, with 6 bases left between them. Germline loops: CDR1 MNHEY, CDR2 SMNVEV (reference sequence). The CDR3 spans 13 residues. The test was conducted at deep level. When replicate PCRs were run on sorted subsets, they used around 200 ng DNA, tens of thousands of T cell genomes. The data were produced by immunoSEQ multiplex PCR, yet TCRdb's version contains in-frame clones alone and is incomplete. The table has about 680,000 clones, about 90% seen once. CD45RO negativity and positive selection for CCR7 defined naive CD8 cells, a population that excluded terminally differentiated effector memory CD45RA+ cells. Study conclusions and caveats: A limitation of the genetic and exposure-history diversity represented arose from few donors. Sharing of clonotypes among donors was expected to vary with sequencing depth.

This clone has more than one count but fewer than ten. The antigen is unknown. The specimen sequenced was naive CD8+ T cells sorted from blood. The gene calls are TRBV27 and TRBJ1-2; D is uncertain. The source of this sequence is a man aged 30 to 39 in good health. Here the CDR3 DNA reads TGTGCCAGCAGTTTATCGGGGTTCTATGGCTACACCTTC. It is translated as CASSLSGFYGYTF.